The sequence of this T cell receptor (beta chain) was determined in a study of response to subunit inactivated influenza vaccine. MiXCR was run by TCRdb on the RT-PCR reads, yielding one entry per CDR3 protein. There are roughly 780,000 distinct CDR3 sequences in the sample; less than 20% occur only once, and approximately 10% lies in the top ten. This CDR3 has 14 amino acids. After removal of 7 bases from V and 9 bases from J, the junction contained 9 bases not matched to a gene. Germline CDR1 MDHEN, CDR2 SYDVKM. This TCR came from a man in his forties or fifties who received an inactivated influenza vaccine. Material: PBMCs from blood, obtained 5 days after vaccination. The chain is built from TRBV28 and TRBJ2-1; 10 bases align to TRBD1. CDR3 nucleotides: TGTGCCAGCACCCTGGGACAGGGGATTTTTGAGCAGTTCTTC. This gives the protein CASTLGQGIFEQFF.